The present entry profiles one TCR beta chain with its context. Measured with immunoSEQ multiplex PCR; TCRdb has only the in-frame clones, and not every one. Here the sample spans some 250,000 clones, just over 85% being singletons. The sample is drawn from a study of blood T cell repertoires in COVID-19. Germline CDR1 reads KGHSH; CDR2 reads LQKENI. Between the trimmed V and J ends, which lost 1 base and 0 bases, there was a span of 9 bases. The CDR3 loop spans 15 amino acids. The material sequenced was PBMCs or T cells enriched from blood (not recorded which). The chain carries TRBV18 and TRBJ1-2; the D is unclear. This receptor was taken from a man between 18 and 29 years old who had recovered from COVID-19. The CDR3 DNA is TGTGCCAGCTCACCACGGGCCTCCTCTAACTATGGCTACACCTTC. Its protein product is CASSPRASSNYGYTF.